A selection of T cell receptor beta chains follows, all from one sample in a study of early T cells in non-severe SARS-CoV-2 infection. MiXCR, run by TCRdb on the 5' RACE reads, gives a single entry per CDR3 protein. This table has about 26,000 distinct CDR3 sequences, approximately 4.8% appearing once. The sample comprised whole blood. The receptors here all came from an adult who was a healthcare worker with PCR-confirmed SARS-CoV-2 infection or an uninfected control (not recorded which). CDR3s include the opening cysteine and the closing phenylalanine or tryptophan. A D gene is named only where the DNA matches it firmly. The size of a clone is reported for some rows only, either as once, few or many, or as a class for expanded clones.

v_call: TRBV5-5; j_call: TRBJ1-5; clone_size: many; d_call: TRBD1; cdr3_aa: CASQGQGDNQPQHF; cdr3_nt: TGTGCCAGCCAAGGGCAGGGGGACAATCAGCCCCAGCATTTT
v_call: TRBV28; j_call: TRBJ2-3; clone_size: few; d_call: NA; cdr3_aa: CASSLAAGGTDTQYF; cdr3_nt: TGTGCCAGCAGTTTGGCGGCCGGCGGCACAGATACGCAGTATTTT
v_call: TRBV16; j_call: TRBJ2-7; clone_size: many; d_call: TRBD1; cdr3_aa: CASSQWGTGFSEQYF; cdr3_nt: TGTGCCAGCAGCCAATGGGGGACAGGGTTTTCCGAGCAGTACTTC
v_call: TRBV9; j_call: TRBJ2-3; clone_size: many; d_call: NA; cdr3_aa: CASSVDTSTDTQYF; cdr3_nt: TGTGCCAGCAGCGTAGATACCAGCACAGATACGCAGTATTTT
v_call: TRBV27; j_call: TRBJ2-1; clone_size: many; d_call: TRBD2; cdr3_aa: CASSPDSSGGYNEQFF; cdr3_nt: TGTGCCAGCAGCCCCGATTCTAGCGGGGGATACAATGAGCAGTTCTTC
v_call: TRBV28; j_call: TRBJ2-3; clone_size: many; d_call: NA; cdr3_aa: CASTAAADTQYF; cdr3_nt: TGTGCCAGCACCGCGGCCGCGGATACGCAGTATTTT
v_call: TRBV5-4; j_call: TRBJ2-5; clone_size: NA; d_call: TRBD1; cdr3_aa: CASSGRDRHETQYF; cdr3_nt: TGTGCCAGCAGCGGCCGGGACAGGCACGAGACCCAGTACTTC
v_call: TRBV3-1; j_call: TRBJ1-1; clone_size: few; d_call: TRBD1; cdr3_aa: CASSLRQGSTEAFF; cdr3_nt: TGTGCCAGCAGCCTTCGACAGGGGAGCACTGAAGCTTTCTTT
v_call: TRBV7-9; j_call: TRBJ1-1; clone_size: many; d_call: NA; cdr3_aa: CASSPMTENTEAFF; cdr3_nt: TGTGCCAGCAGCCCGATGACAGAGAACACTGAAGCTTTCTTT
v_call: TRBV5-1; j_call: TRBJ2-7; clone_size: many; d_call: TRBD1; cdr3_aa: CASSLRTGDYEQYF; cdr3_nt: TGCGCCAGCAGCTTAAGGACAGGGGACTACGAGCAGTACTTC
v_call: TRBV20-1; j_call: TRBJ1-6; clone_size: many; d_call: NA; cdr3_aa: CSASGPDNSPLHF; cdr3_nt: TGCAGTGCTTCAGGGCCCGATAATTCACCCCTCCACTTT
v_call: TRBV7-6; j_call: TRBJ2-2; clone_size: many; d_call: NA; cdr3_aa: CASSLATGELFF; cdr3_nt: TGTGCCAGCAGCTTAGCCACCGGGGAGCTGTTTTTT
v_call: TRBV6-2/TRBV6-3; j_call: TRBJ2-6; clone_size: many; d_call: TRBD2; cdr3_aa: CASTSPLAGGPGSGANVLTF; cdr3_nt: TGTGCCAGCACTTCACCCCTAGCGGGGGGGCCTGGCTCTGGGGCCAACGTCCTGACTTTC
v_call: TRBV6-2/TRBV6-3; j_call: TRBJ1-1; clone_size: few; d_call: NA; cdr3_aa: CASRPGTVNAEAFF; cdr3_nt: TGTGCCAGCAGACCTGGGACGGTTAACGCTGAAGCTTTCTTT
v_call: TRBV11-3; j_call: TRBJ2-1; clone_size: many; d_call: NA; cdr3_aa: CASSLDLANEQFF; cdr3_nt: TGTGCCAGCAGCTTAGATTTGGCAAATGAGCAGTTCTTC
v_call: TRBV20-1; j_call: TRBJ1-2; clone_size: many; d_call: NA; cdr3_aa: CSASGDSIGYTF; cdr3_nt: TGCAGTGCTAGTGGTGACAGTATTGGCTACACCTTC
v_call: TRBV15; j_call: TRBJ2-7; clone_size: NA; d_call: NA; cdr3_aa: CATSRGGEQYF; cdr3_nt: TGTGCCACCAGCAGGGGTGGAGAGCAGTACTTC
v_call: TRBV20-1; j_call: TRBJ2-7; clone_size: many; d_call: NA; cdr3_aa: CSFPTTKAYEQYF; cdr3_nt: TGCAGTTTCCCTACAACCAAGGCCTACGAGCAGTACTTC
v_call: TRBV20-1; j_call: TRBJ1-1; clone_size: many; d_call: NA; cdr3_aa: CSARDKGGRNTEAFF; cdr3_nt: TGCAGTGCTAGAGATAAAGGCGGGCGGAACACTGAAGCTTTCTTT
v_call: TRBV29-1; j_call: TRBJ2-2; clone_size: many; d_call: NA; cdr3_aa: CSVESGPTGSTGELFF; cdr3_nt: TGCAGCGTTGAATCGGGCCCAACAGGGAGCACCGGGGAGCTGTTTTTT
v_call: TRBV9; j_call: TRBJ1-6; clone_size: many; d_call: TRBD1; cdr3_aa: CASSVDTGGSSPLHF; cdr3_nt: TGTGCCAGCAGCGTAGATACAGGGGGGAGTTCACCCCTCCACTTT
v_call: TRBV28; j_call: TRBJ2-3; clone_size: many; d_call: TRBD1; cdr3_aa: CASSFSGGIDTQYF; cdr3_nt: TGTGCCAGCAGTTTTTCAGGGGGCATAGATACGCAGTATTTT
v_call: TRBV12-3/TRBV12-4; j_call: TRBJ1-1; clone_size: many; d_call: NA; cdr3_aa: CASSLALEAFF; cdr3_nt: TGTGCCAGCAGTTTAGCGCTTGAAGCTTTCTTT
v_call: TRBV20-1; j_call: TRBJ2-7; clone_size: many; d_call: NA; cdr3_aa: CSAQQDFAEQYF; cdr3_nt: TGCAGTGCTCAACAGGATTTTGCCGAGCAGTACTTC
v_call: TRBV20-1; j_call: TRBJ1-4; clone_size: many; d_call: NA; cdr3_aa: CSADPGLNEKLFF; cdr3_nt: TGCAGTGCCGACCCGGGCCTCAATGAAAAACTGTTTTTT
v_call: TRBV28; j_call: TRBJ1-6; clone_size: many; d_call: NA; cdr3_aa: CASSLGGAGNSPLHF; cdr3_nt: TGTGCCAGCAGTTTAGGGGGCGCCGGGAATTCACCCCTCCACTTT
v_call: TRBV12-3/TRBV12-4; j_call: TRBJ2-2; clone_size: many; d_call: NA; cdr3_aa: CASRGVLTGELFF; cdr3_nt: TGTGCCAGCAGAGGGGTCCTCACCGGGGAGCTGTTTTTT
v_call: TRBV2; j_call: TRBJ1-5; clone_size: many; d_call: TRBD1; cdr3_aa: CASSTGTGGGNQPQHF; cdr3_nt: TGTGCCAGCAGTACCGGGACAGGTGGGGGCAATCAGCCCCAGCATTTT
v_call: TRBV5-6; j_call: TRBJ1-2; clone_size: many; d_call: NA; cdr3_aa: CASSPGQSFYGYTF; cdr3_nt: TGTGCCAGCAGCCCAGGACAGTCCTTCTATGGCTACACCTTC
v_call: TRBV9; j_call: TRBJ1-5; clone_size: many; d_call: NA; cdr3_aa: CASSVTADNQPQHF; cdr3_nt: TGTGCCAGCAGCGTCACAGCCGACAATCAGCCCCAGCATTTT
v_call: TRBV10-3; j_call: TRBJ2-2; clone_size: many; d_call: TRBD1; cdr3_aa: CAIKGASSDTGELFF; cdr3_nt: TGTGCCATCAAGGGGGCTAGTTCCGACACCGGGGAGCTGTTTTTT
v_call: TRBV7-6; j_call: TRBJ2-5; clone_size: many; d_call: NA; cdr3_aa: CASSLVIAETQYF; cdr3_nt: TGTGCCAGCAGCTTAGTTATAGCAGAGACCCAGTACTTC